This entry describes one T cell receptor (beta chain). Deletions cut 2 bases from V and 2 bases from J, with 11 bases between. Germline values: CDR1 SGHRS, CDR2 YFSETQ. CDR3 length equals 15 residues. PCR used 60 Vbeta primers and 13 Jbeta primers. This table comes from immunoSEQ multiplex PCR, and its TCRdb copy is limited to in-frame clones, with some not included. The sample contains under 150,000 clones, 65% to 85% of which appear only once. These data originate in a study of cytomegalovirus exposure and HLA in healthy donors. The chain links TRBV5-1 to TRBJ2-1; possibly TRBD1 for D (6 bases). Source material: PBMCs. This receptor was obtained from a male donor in good health and CMV-seronegative. This CDR3 is CASSLIEGAYNEQFF. CDR3 sequence (DNA): TGCGCCAGCAGCTTAATCGAGGGGGCCTACAATGAGCAGTTCTTC.